The sample holds many counts of the clone carrying this T cell receptor beta chain. It was with a sample-barcoded 5' primer and a J-beta primer mix that a second PCR of about 7 to 12 cycles was run. TCRdb re-called the 5' RACE reads with MiXCR, one entry per CDR3 protein. The sample has 710,000 or so distinct CDR3 sequences, about a third seen once; the top ten hold roughly 14%. These data come from a study of blood T cells in healthy people across ages. V shed 8 bases and J 5 bases; nucleotides not matched to a gene: 9. This CDR3 comprises 15 residues. From germline, CDR1 is SGHTA and CDR2 FQGNSA. The TCR sequence derives from a woman older than 75 in good health. The chain employs TRBV7-2 and TRBJ2-3; 11 nucleotides agree with TRBD2. Sequencing input: blood. CDR3 DNA sequence: TGTGCCAGCCGAATAGCGGGGGGGCCGGTAGATACGCAGTATTTT. This encodes CASRIAGGPVDTQYF.